The rows below give T cell receptor beta chains drawn from one sample of a study of beta chain features in type 1 diabetes. Sequencing was performed with immunoSEQ multiplex PCR; in TCRdb, only in-frame clones are kept and a portion is missing. The table shows around 340,000 clones, with 7% to 9% occurring only once. Sequencing was performed on central memory CD4+ T cells from blood. The source of these receptors is a woman aged 18-29 years in good health. Each CDR3 is given with its conserved first and last residue. A D gene is named only where the DNA matches it firmly. A row's size may be missing; if present it is once, few, many or a size class.

abundance	len	v_gene	d_gene	j_gene	CDR3nt	CDR3aa
.	15	TRBV4-2	.	TRBJ2-1	TGTGCCAGCAGCGCACTAGGAAGCTCCTACAATGAGCAGTTCTTC	CASSALGSSYNEQFF
.	17	TRBV5-4	TRBD2	TRBJ2-5	TGTGCCAGCAGCTTGAGGAGCGGGAGTTGGTACCAAGAGACCCAGTACTTC	CASSLRSGSWYQETQYF
few	14	TRBV27	.	TRBJ1-3	TGTGCCAGCAGTTCACATTTTACTGGAAACACCATATATTTT	CASSSHFTGNTIYF
.	12	TRBV5-1	.	TRBJ2-1	TGCGCCAGCAGCTTAACGGAGCGCCCCCAGGTCTTC	CASSLTERPQVF
few	13	TRBV2	.	TRBJ1-6	TGTGCCAAAAGGCCGCAGGAAAATTCACCCCTCCACTTT	CAKRPQENSPLHF
.	13	TRBV18	.	TRBJ2-6	TGTGCCAGCTCACCAGGTGGGGCCAACGTCCTGACTTTC	CASSPGGANVLTF
many	13	TRBV6-5	.	TRBJ1-5	TGTGCCAGCAGAACAAGCAAGAATCAGCCCCAGCATTTT	CASRTSKNQPQHF
.	17	TRBV7-2	TRBD1	TRBJ2-1	TGTGCCAGCAGCTTCGCGACAGGGTCTCAACCATACAATGAGCAGTTCTTC	CASSFATGSQPYNEQFF
.	14	TRBV7-6	TRBD2	TRBJ2-1	TGTGCCAGCAGCTTTGCGGGAGGGCCTGGTGAGCAGTTCTTC	CASSFAGGPGEQFF
.	13	TRBV6-5	.	TRBJ2-1	TGTGCCAGCGCCTGGGAGGCCTGGAATGAGCAGTTCTTC	CASAWEAWNEQFF
few	15	TRBV7-8	TRBD2	TRBJ2-1	TGTGCCAGCAGCTTGCGGGAGGGTCCGCTGAATGAGCAGTTCTTC	CASSLREGPLNEQFF
.	15	TRBV28	TRBD2	TRBJ2-3	TGTGCCAGCAGTATAGCGGGACGTCGCACAGATACGCAGTATTTT	CASSIAGRRTDTQYF
few	13	TRBV7-8	.	TRBJ2-1	TGTGCCAGCAAGCGAGGGCCGTTCAATGAGCAGTTCTTC	CASKRGPFNEQFF
few	15	TRBV6-5	.	TRBJ1-3	TGTGCCAGCAGTTACGCCGGGACCCGGGGAAACACCATATATTTT	CASSYAGTRGNTIYF
.	13	TRBV18	TRBD2	TRBJ2-7	TGTGCCAGCTCAGCGGGAGAAGCGAACGAGCAGTACTTC	CASSAGEANEQYF
few	15	TRBV27	TRBD2	TRBJ2-1	TGTGCCAGCAGTTTATTGCTAGCGGGAGTTGGTGAGCAGTTCTTC	CASSLLLAGVGEQFF
few	13	TRBV4-2	.	TRBJ2-1	TGTGCCAGCAGCCAAAGCAGGGAAAATGAGCAGTTCTTC	CASSQSRENEQFF
.	13	TRBV5-1	.	TRBJ1-1	TGCGCCAGCAGCTGGGACCCGAACACTGAAGCTTTCTTT	CASSWDPNTEAFF
few	12	TRBV5-1	.	TRBJ2-7	TGCGCCAGCAGCCGTGGGAGTTACGAGCAGTACTTC	CASSRGSYEQYF
.	15	TRBV7-9	.	TRBJ1-1	TGTGCCAGCAGCCCAAATGAAGGGGTTGGCACTGAAGCTTTCTTT	CASSPNEGVGTEAFF
.	14	TRBV7-6	TRBD1	TRBJ1-2	TGTGCCAGCAGCTCTGGACAGGGGGGATATGGCTACACCTTC	CASSSGQGGYGYTF
few	14	TRBV11-2	.	TRBJ2-7	TGTGCCAGCAGCTTAATACAACCCTACGATGGGCAGTACTTC	CASSLIQPYDGQYF
.	14	TRBV5-1	TRBD1	TRBJ2-7	TGCGCCAGCAGCGGGGGACAGGGCTCCTACGAGCAGTACTTC	CASSGGQGSYEQYF
.	17	TRBV27	TRBD2	TRBJ2-1	TGTGCCAGCAGTTTACTAGCGGGTCTAAACTATTACAATGAGCAGTTCTTC	CASSLLAGLNYYNEQFF
.	17	TRBV7-2	.	TRBJ2-3	TGTGCCAGCAGCTCGACCTACAGAGAAAGACGCACAGATACGCAGTATTTT	CASSSTYRERRTDTQYF
few	15	TRBV7-2	TRBD2	TRBJ2-3	TGTGCCAGCAGCCCCTGGGGAGCGGGAGGGGATACGCAGTATTTT	CASSPWGAGGDTQYF
few	14	TRBV29-1	.	TRBJ2-3	TGCAGCGTTGCTTATTCGGCGGTCCCAGATACGCAGTATTTT	CSVAYSAVPDTQYF
few	13	TRBV15	.	TRBJ2-1	TGTGCCACCAGCAGAGATGCGCAGCCTGAGCAGTTCTTC	CATSRDAQPEQFF
few	13	TRBV2	TRBD1	TRBJ2-7	TGTGCCAGCAGGACAGGGGGGCCCTACGAGCAGTACTTC	CASRTGGPYEQYF
few	14	TRBV4-2	TRBD1	TRBJ2-5	TGTGCCAGCAGCCCGGGACAGACTGAAGAGACCCAGTACTTC	CASSPGQTEETQYF
.	17	TRBV4-3	.	TRBJ2-7	TGCGCCAGCAGCCAAGATCTCCCAGGGACACTCGCCTACGAGCAGTACTTC	CASSQDLPGTLAYEQYF
few	20	TRBV5-1	TRBD2	TRBJ2-3	TGCGCCAGCAGCTCATTCCCAGGACTAGCGGGAGGGTCCAGCACAGATACGCAGTATTTT	CASSSFPGLAGGSSTDTQYF
.	17	TRBV7-9	TRBD2	TRBJ2-2	TGTGCCAGCAGCTTACTAGCGGGAGGGATGAACACCGGGGAGCTGTTTTTT	CASSLLAGGMNTGELFF
.	11	TRBV2	.	TRBJ2-5	TGTGCCAGCAGTGACCAGGAGACCCAGTACTTC	CASSDQETQYF
few	12	TRBV28	.	TRBJ2-5	TGTGCCAGCAGACAGGCACAAGAGACCCAGTACTTC	CASRQAQETQYF